The rows below give T cell receptor beta chains drawn from one sample of a study of cytomegalovirus exposure and HLA in healthy donors. The data were produced by immunoSEQ multiplex PCR, yet TCRdb's version contains in-frame clones alone and is incomplete. The top ten clones hold approximately 2% of a sample with approximately 120,000 clones, just under 75% of them seen once. Sequencing was done on a sample of PBMCs. The source of these receptors is a human donor in good health. Each CDR3 is given with its conserved first and last residue. The order of the fields is clone size, J gene, D gene, V gene, CDR3 DNA, CDR3 protein. The D gene is left open where the match is weak. Clone size is shown for a subset of rows, as once, few, many or a class of expanded clone.

>-|TRBJ2-7|-|TRBV14
TGTGCCAGCAGCCAAGAGGATCTCAGGGGGGTCTACGAGCAGTACTTC
CASSQEDLRGVYEQYF
>-|TRBJ1-1|TRBD1|TRBV5-1
TGCGCCAGCAGCCTCCAGGGGGTCGGTGACACTGAAGCTTTCTTT
CASSLQGVGDTEAFF
>few|TRBJ1-4|-|TRBV28
TGTGCCAGCAGTTCCCCTGGCCTCGACGGGAAACTGTTTTTT
CASSSPGLDGKLFF
>-|TRBJ2-2|-|TRBV27
TGTGCCAGCAGTTCCCCAGGCAGCACCGGGGAGCTGTTTTTT
CASSSPGSTGELFF
>-|TRBJ2-7|TRBD2|TRBV7-2
TGTGCCAGCAGCTCGGGGGTGGGAGGGTCCTACGAGCAGTACTTC
CASSSGVGGSYEQYF
>few|TRBJ2-2|-|TRBV14
TGTGCCAGCAGCCAAGATGGATACAGAGCAACCGGGGAGCTGTTTTTT
CASSQDGYRATGELFF
>few|TRBJ1-1|-|TRBV5-6
TGTGCCAGCAGCTTGGAGAGGAACACTGAAGCTTTCTTT
CASSLERNTEAFF
>-|TRBJ2-2|TRBD2|TRBV2
TGTGCCAGCAGTGACCGAGGGAGGGTTAACACCGGGGAGCTGTTTTTT
CASSDRGRVNTGELFF
>-|TRBJ2-5|-|TRBV11-2
TGTGCCAGCAGCTTAGGTTCGTCAGAGACCCAGTACTTC
CASSLGSSETQYF
>few|TRBJ1-4|-|TRBV6-6
TGTGCCAGCACCCCGTCCGTCACTAATGAAAAACTGTTTTTT
CASTPSVTNEKLFF
>once|TRBJ1-3|-|TRBV9
TGTGCCAGCAGTACAGGGCTCTCTGGAAACACCATATATTTT
CASSTGLSGNTIYF
>-|TRBJ1-5|TRBD1|TRBV7-3
TGTGCCAGCAGCATATCAGGGGGTCAGCCCCAGCATTTT
CASSISGGQPQHF
>-|TRBJ1-1|-|TRBV5-6
TGTGCCAGCAGCTTGGATTGGGGGGTGAACACTGAAGCTTTCTTT
CASSLDWGVNTEAFF
>-|TRBJ2-7|-|TRBV5-6
TGTGCCAGCAGCCCGCTCGGGGTCTACGAGCAGTACTTC
CASSPLGVYEQYF
>-|TRBJ2-1|TRBD2|TRBV4-1
TGCGCCAGCAGCCAACAGAGCGGGAGCTCCTACAATGAGCAGTTCTTC
CASSQQSGSSYNEQFF
>-|TRBJ2-1|-|TRBV30
TGTGCCTGGAGTAAGAGGGTGAGCGACGTTTTAATGAATGAGCAGTTCTTC
CAWSKRVSDVLMNEQFF
>-|TRBJ1-3|TRBD1|TRBV28
TGTGCCAGCAAGTCCGGGACAGCCCAAAACACCATATATTTT
CASKSGTAQNTIYF
>-|TRBJ1-5|TRBD1|TRBV28
TGTGCCAGCAGGGCCAACAGGGGATCGTCCCAGCCCCAGCATTTT
CASRANRGSSQPQHF
>few|TRBJ1-5|-|TRBV5-1
TGCGCCAGCAGCTTGTCCGGGAGGAATCAGCCCCAGCATTTT
CASSLSGRNQPQHF
>-|TRBJ2-7|TRBD2|TRBV30
TGTGCCTGGACCTCGGGGGGAGGGCAGTACTTC
CAWTSGGGQYF
>-|TRBJ2-7|-|TRBV7-2
TGTGCCAGCAGCTTAGAGGTGGGGCCGACCTACGAGCAGTACTTC
CASSLEVGPTYEQYF
>-|TRBJ1-1|-|TRBV19
TGTGCCAGTAGCCGACAGAAGAACACTGAAGCTTTCTTT
CASSRQKNTEAFF
>-|TRBJ1-2|-|TRBV27
TGTGCCAGCAGTTTAGGGATGGGGGCCGTTAGCTATGGCTACACCTTC
CASSLGMGAVSYGYTF
>-|TRBJ1-2|TRBD1|TRBV29-1
TGCAGCGCCAAAATGACAGGGGTTATCTATGGCTACACCTTC
CSAKMTGVIYGYTF
>-|TRBJ2-1|TRBD1|TRBV6-1
TGTGCCAGCAGTCATGGGGGACAGGGATCCGGCGAGCAGTTCTTC
CASSHGGQGSGEQFF
>-|TRBJ2-1|TRBD2|TRBV27
TGTGCCAGCAGTTTAAGGAGCGGGAGGGCGAATGAGCAGTTCTTC
CASSLRSGRANEQFF
>once|TRBJ2-2|TRBD2|TRBV19
TGTGCCAGTAGTGGACTAGCGGCGAACACCGGGGAGCTGTTTTTT
CASSGLAANTGELFF
>once|TRBJ2-5|-|TRBV5-1
TGCGCCAGCAGCCGGACTAAGGCGGGGACCCCATCTGAGACCCAGTACTTC
CASSRTKAGTPSETQYF
>-|TRBJ2-6|TRBD1|TRBV5-1
TGCGCCAGCAGCTTAGGACAGGGAAGCTCTGGGGCCAACGTCCTGACTTTC
CASSLGQGSSGANVLTF
>-|TRBJ2-6|TRBD2|TRBV27
TGTGCCAGCAGTTTACTCAATCCCCTGGGAGCGGGAGGGCGAGGGGCCAACGTCCTGACTTTC
CASSLLNPLGAGGRGANVLTF
>-|TRBJ2-2|-|TRBV5-1
TGCGCCAGCGTGTGGCGGCCTGACACCGGGGAGCTGTTTTTT
CASVWRPDTGELFF
>-|TRBJ2-3|-|TRBV10-3
TGTGCCATCATGCCAGGGATCGCAGATACGCAGTATTTT
CAIMPGIADTQYF
>-|TRBJ2-4|TRBD2|TRBV2
TGTGCCAGCAGGGTGGGGGAGGGAAACATTCAGTACTTC
CASRVGEGNIQYF
>-|TRBJ2-5|-|TRBV7-2
TGTGCCAGCAGCTTCTTACAGCAAGAGACCCAGTACTTC
CASSFLQQETQYF
>few|TRBJ2-3|TRBD2|TRBV5-4
TGTGCCAGCAGCCTGAGGGGACTAGTGGGCACAGATACGCAGTATTTT
CASSLRGLVGTDTQYF
>-|TRBJ2-2|-|TRBV5-1
TGCGCCAGCAGCTTGGAGCGGATACCGGGGGAGCTGTTTTTT
CASSLERIPGELFF
>once|TRBJ1-3|-|TRBV2
TGTGCCAGCAATACCGGGGGACTGGCCACCATATATTTT
CASNTGGLATIYF
>once|TRBJ1-1|-|TRBV28
TGTGCCAGCAGTTTACCCGCCCGAGACAGGCGCAGTAGGGCTGAAGCTTTCTTT
CASSLPARDRRSRAEAFF
>few|TRBJ1-6|TRBD1|TRBV27
TGTGCCAGCAGTGGTGGACAGGGGGCGGGCTCCTATAATTCACCCCTCCACTTT
CASSGGQGAGSYNSPLHF
>-|TRBJ2-1|-|TRBV20-1
TGCAGTGCTAGGGGAGTCAATGAGCAGTTCTTC
CSARGVNEQFF
>few|TRBJ2-2|TRBD2|TRBV18
TGTGCCAGCTCACCACCCAACGGGAGGCCCACCGGGGAGCTGTTTTTT
CASSPPNGRPTGELFF